Listed below are T cell receptor beta chains from one sample, sequenced in a study of blood T cell repertoires in COVID-19. Measured with immunoSEQ multiplex PCR; TCRdb has only the in-frame clones, and not every one. The sample has some 30,000 clones; around 87% are singletons. The specimen was peripheral blood. These receptors were taken from a human donor in a cohort sampled during active COVID-19. The donor label of this sample is uncertain. Both conserved end residues are part of each CDR3. Each record gives: V gene, clone size, CDR3 protein. Size tells how often a clone was seen (once, few, many) or the class of an expanded clone, and some rows leave it out.

V: TRBV10-3
size: .
CDR3: CASGTSGRNDGTDTQYF

V: TRBV2
size: .
CDR3: CASSRLAGGPYNEQFF

V: TRBV5-5
size: .
CDR3: CASSPGDGYGYTF

V: TRBV7-9
size: .
CDR3: CASSLRTVTDTQYF

V: TRBV30
size: .
CDR3: CAWSTGQGGNIQYF

V: TRBV4-2
size: once
CDR3: CASSQAGGYQETQYF

V: TRBV5-4
size: .
CDR3: CASSLWVTGANSPLHF

V: TRBV14
size: .
CDR3: CASSPPGYTGELFF

V: TRBV7-9
size: .
CDR3: CASSARLVADTQYF

V: TRBV20-1
size: .
CDR3: CSSYTEGLFF

V: TRBV5-1
size: .
CDR3: CASSPHRDPNTGELFF

V: TRBV27
size: .
CDR3: CASSLYGREREVNGELFF

V: TRBV7-8
size: few
CDR3: CASSLTGDSNQPQHF